This entry lists 2 T cell receptor beta chains sequenced from one sample in a study of metastatic and nonmetastatic thyroid tumors (dated by TCRdb to about 2020). None of the patients had been given any treatment before thyroid surgery. The library was produced with PCR. Data came from an Illumina HiSeq 4000. The raw public reads went through TCRdb reprocessing: fastp at Q25, MiXCR clone calling, in-frame beta chains kept. The sample has some 29,000 clones on record, around 16% of them singletons. Clones ranked in the top ten supply about 4% of the sample. The sequenced material came from blood. All receptors come from a female donor with papillary thyroid cancer or a benign thyroid nodule (not recorded which). Some clones in this sample may be carry-over from other donors' samples.

This clone is termed medium-sized. V gene TRBV11-2 combines with J gene TRBJ2-1; 8 positions agree with TRBD1. The CDR3 is 15 amino acids. J gave up 8 bases and V 4 bases, and 10 bases lay outside the gene matches. Germline CDR1 SGHAT, CDR2 FQNNGV. CDR3 region: CASSYRDRIGDEQFF. As DNA, the CDR3 is TGTGCCAGCAGCTACCGGGACAGGATCGGAGATGAGCAGTTCTTC.

This clone was detected a few times. The gene calls are TRBV6-4 and TRBJ2-1; no reliable D call. Germline lookup yields CDR1 MRHNA and CDR2 SNTAGT. The V gene lost 2 bases and the J gene lost 5 bases, with 4 bases spanning the gap. This CDR3 is 12 amino acids long. The CDR3 region is CASSDRDNEQFF. The CDR3 DNA sequence: TGTGCCAGCAGTGACAGGGACAATGAGCAGTTCTTC.